This entry lists 27 T cell receptor beta chains sequenced from one sample in a study of blood T cells in healthy people across ages. It was with a sample-barcoded 5' primer and a J-beta primer mix that a second PCR of roughly 7 to 12 cycles was run. A single record per CDR3 protein comes from TCRdb applying MiXCR to the 5' RACE reads. This sample has 1.5 million to 2 million distinct CDR3 sequences, with around 40% found just once. Input material: blood. Receptor source: a human donor in good health.

The V and J genes are TRBV7-8 and TRBJ2-3; the D is unclear. V lost 3 bases, J lost 2 bases, and 9 bases lay in between. This CDR3 has 14 residues. Germline lookup yields CDR1 SGHVS and CDR2 FQNEAQ. The CDR3 sequence is CASSLVHVTDTQYF. The DNA for the CDR3 is TGTGCCAGCAGCTTGGTCCACGTCACAGATACGCAGTATTTT.

The chain is built from TRBV2 and TRBJ2-4; TRBD1 is a possible D gene (6 bases). This CDR3 is 12 amino acids long. Germline lookup yields CDR1 SNHLY and CDR2 FYNNEI. Between the trimmed V and J ends, which lost 8 bases and 7 bases, there was a span of 12 bases. DNA of the CDR3: TGTGCCAGCGAACAGAGGGGGAACATTCAGTACTTC. It yields the protein CASEQRGNIQYF.

The chain carries TRBV7-2 and TRBJ2-1, with unresolved D. Trimming pared 8 bases from V and 8 bases from J, leaving 16 bases between. The CDR3 runs to 13 residues. Germline-derived CDR1 and CDR2 are SGHTA and FQGNSA. In nucleotides, the CDR3 is TGTGCCAGCCGAACCTCGGGCCCCGATGAGCAGTTCTTC. It specifies CASRTSGPDEQFF.

The table lists this clonotype with many counts. The chain combines TRBV6-6 with TRBJ1-1; 10 bases map to TRBD1. The CDR3 covers 14 residues. Germline-derived CDR1 and CDR2 are MNHNY and SVGAGI (reference sequence). V lost 4 bases and J lost 1; bases outside the gene matches: 0. In DNA, the CDR3 is TGTGCCAGCAGTTGGGACAGGGGGAACACTGAAGCTTTCTTT. Encoded protein: CASSWDRGNTEAFF.

This clonotype was seen many times. V gene TRBV20-1 combines with J gene TRBJ2-7, with TRBD1 matching 7 bases. The CDR3 loop spans 13 amino acids. Trimming cost V 4 bases and J 4 bases; bases outside gene matches: 7. Germline-derived CDR1 and CDR2 are DFQATT and SNEGSKA (reference sequence). CDR3 sequence reads: CSATRDSTYEQYF. The CDR3 region has the DNA TGCAGTGCTACCCGGGACAGTACGTACGAGCAGTACTTC.

A few counts support this clonotype. The chain is built from TRBV13 and TRBJ2-5; D may be TRBD2 (5 bases). The CDR3 runs to 15 residues. CDR1 PRHDT and CDR2 FYEKMQ come from the germline V gene (reference sequence). Trimming pared 5 bases from V and 5 bases from J, leaving 18 bases between. The chain's CDR3 is CASSLRVLWRETQYF. Here the CDR3 DNA reads TGTGCCAGCAGCCTCCGGGTCTTATGGAGGGAGACCCAGTACTTC.

This clonotype was found a few times. The chain couples TRBV6-2 or TRBV6-3 to TRBJ1-5, with TRBD1 as a possible D gene (5 bases). This CDR3 is 14 amino acids long. Looked up from germline, CDR1 is MNHEY and CDR2 is SVGEGT. Between the trimmed V and J ends, which lost 3 bases and 7 bases, there was a span of 13 bases. This CDR3 reads CASSYRTLKQPQHF. CDR3 coding DNA: TGTGCCAGCAGTTATAGGACATTGAAACAGCCCCAGCATTTT.

The chain is built from TRBV27 and TRBJ2-1; 14 positions match TRBD2. The V gene's germline CDR1 is MNHEY and CDR2 SMNVEV (reference sequence). This CDR3 contains 15 residues. With 4 bases clipped from V and 9 bases from J, the junction kept 5 bases outside the gene matches. The CDR3 is CASSWGLAGVLEQFF. The CDR3, as DNA: TGTGCCAGCAGTTGGGGACTAGCGGGGGTGCTTGAGCAGTTCTTC.

The chain recombines TRBV11-3 with TRBJ1-4; D possibly corresponds to TRBD1 (6 bases). Trimming cost V 1 base and J 7 bases, with 13 bases left between them. The CDR3 is made up of 15 amino acids. From germline, CDR1 is SGHNT and CDR2 YENEEA. The CDR3 here is CASSLAAGALEKLFF. The CDR3 bases are TGTGCCAGCAGCTTAGCGGCAGGGGCCCTTGAAAAACTGTTTTTT.

The rearrangement joins TRBV27 to TRBJ2-5, with 11 bases that match TRBD2. Germline values: CDR1 MNHEY, CDR2 SMNVEV (reference sequence). This CDR3 has 18 residues. V shed 3 bases, J shed 1 base, and the junction held 10 bases outside the gene matches. The DNA of the CDR3 is TGTGCCAGCAGTTTTCTTCTAGCGGGGGGTTCACCCCAAGAGACCCAGTACTTC. This codes for CASSFLLAGGSPQETQYF.

This clonotype came up a few times. This chain joins TRBV3-1 and TRBJ2-7, with 7 bases identical to TRBD1. Germline V gene sequence: CDR1 LGHDT, CDR2 YNNKEL (reference sequence). The CDR3 runs 12 residues. Trimming took 2 bases from V and 6 from J; bases not matched to a gene: 1. The CDR3 region is CASSQRGLEQYF. As DNA, the CDR3 is TGTGCCAGCAGCCAAAGGGGGCTCGAGCAGTACTTC.

The rearrangement uses TRBV6-5 and TRBJ2-3, with a tentative D call TRBD2 (5 bases). Trimming left V 6 bases short and J 4 bases short, with 11 bases between. The V gene's germline CDR1 is MNHEY and CDR2 SVGAGI. The CDR3 has 13 residues. For the CDR3, the DNA is TGTGCCAGCAGCATATGGCGGGCAGATACGCAGTATTTT. Its protein product is CASSIWRADTQYF.

The chain uses TRBV2 and TRBJ1-2, with 7 nucleotides matching TRBD1. Germline CDR1 is SNHLY and CDR2 is FYNNEI. J gave up 5 bases and V 6 bases, and 15 bases lay outside the gene matches. The CDR3 has 16 amino acids. The CDR3: CASSQPGQSLDYGYTF. In DNA form, the CDR3 reads TGTGCCAGCAGCCAACCGGGACAGTCGTTAGATTATGGCTACACCTTC.

This clonotype occurred a few times. CDR3 coding DNA: TGCAGTGCCGTGGACAGGGGCTACTATGGCTACACCTTC. Protein sequence: CSAVDRGYYGYTF. This chain joins TRBV20-1 and TRBJ1-2; 9 nucleotides match TRBD1. Germline lookup yields CDR1 DFQATT and CDR2 SNEGSKA (reference sequence). The CDR3 runs 13 residues. The trim removed 6 bases at V and 3 bases at J, leaving 5 bases unmatched.

The chain is built from TRBV4-1 and TRBJ2-7; 12 bases are a match to TRBD2. The CDR3 length is 15 residues. CDR1 is MGHRA, CDR2 YSYEKL, per germline. With 1 base clipped from V and 6 bases from J, the junction kept 4 bases outside the gene matches. This chain's CDR3 is CASSQGLAGDGEQYF. In nucleotides, the CDR3 is TGCGCCAGCAGCCAAGGACTAGCGGGGGATGGCGAGCAGTACTTC.

The chain is built from TRBV27 and TRBJ2-7, with TRBD1 matching over 10 bases. V lost 2 bases, J lost 5 bases, and 6 bases stayed unmatched. Per germline, CDR1 MNHEY and CDR2 SMNVEV (reference sequence). This CDR3 region has 15 residues. CDR3 DNA: TGTGCCAGCAGTTTACTGGGACAGGGGTCCCACGAGCAGTACTTC. Protein sequence: CASSLLGQGSHEQYF.

The chain is built from TRBV3-1 and TRBJ1-1; 7 positions match TRBD1. CDR3 length: 17 residues. The germline gives CDR1 LGHDT, CDR2 YNNKEL (reference sequence). J was trimmed by 2 bases and V by 3 bases; bases with no gene match: 12. CDR3 region: CASSQLGTEPDNTEAFF. CDR3 sequence (DNA): TGTGCCAGCAGCCAGCTAGGGACAGAACCCGACAACACTGAAGCTTTCTTT.

The chain has TRBV6-1 and TRBJ2-2; D gene uncertain. The length of the CDR3 is 14 residues. CDR1 and CDR2 from the germline V gene are MNHNS and SASEGT. V was cut by 9 bases and J by 2 bases, with 13 bases left in between. CDR3 sequence (DNA): TGTGCCAGTACTCTCACTTTCAACACCGGGGAGCTGTTTTTT. This gives the protein CASTLTFNTGELFF.

In its sample, this clonotype was seen a few times. This chain joins TRBV20-1 and TRBJ2-4; tentatively, D is TRBD1 (5 bases). The CDR3 contains 11 residues. Germline loops: CDR1 DFQATT, CDR2 SNEGSKA (reference sequence). V lost 8 bases to trimming and J lost 10 bases, with 15 bases between them. CDR3 nucleotide sequence: TGCAGTACTATCCCGACAGATATTCAGTACTTC. Translated: CSTIPTDIQYF.

The chain couples TRBV9 to TRBJ1-2; no definite D call. V dropped 0 bases and J dropped 1 base, with 7 bases sitting between them. The germline V gene encodes CDR1 SGDLS and CDR2 YYNGEE. The CDR3 spans 14 residues. The CDR3 DNA follows: TGTGCCAGCAGCGTAGACAGTCATAACTATGGCTACACCTTC. Amino acid sequence: CASSVDSHNYGYTF.

The V call is TRBV11-2, the J call TRBJ2-7; the D gene is possibly TRBD1 (6 bases). The germline V gene has CDR1 SGHAT and CDR2 FQNNGV. Trimming took 7 bases from V and 4 from J, leaving 17 bases between them. The CDR3 is made up of 14 amino acids. The CDR3 loop is CASTQDRKAYEQYF. Here the CDR3 DNA reads TGTGCCAGCACCCAGGACAGAAAGGCATACGAGCAGTACTTC. Together with reference TRBV11-2 and TRBJ2-7, the CDR3 gives the full variable domain: EAGVAQSPRYKIIEKRQSVAFWCNPISGHATLYWYQQILGQGPKLLIQFQNNGVVDDSQLPKDRFSAERLKGVDSTLKIQPAKLEDSAVYLCASTQDRKAYEQYFGPGTRLTVT.

This clonotype turned up a few times. The chain is built from TRBV29-1 and TRBJ1-2; D uncertain. The length of the CDR3 is 10 residues. V dropped 6 bases and J dropped 6 bases, with 8 bases sitting between them. Germline V gene sequence: CDR1 SQVTM, CDR2 ANQGSEA. The CDR3 DNA is TGCAGCGTGGAGATCCATGGCTACACCTTC. Protein sequence: CSVEIHGYTF.

The chain has TRBV15 and TRBJ2-1, with a weak D call TRBD1 (5 bases). Germline V lookup: CDR1 LNHNV, CDR2 YYDKDF (reference sequence). This CDR3 is 17 amino acids long. Trimming took off 0 bases at V and 0 bases at J, with 12 bases between the two ends. CDR3 region: CATSREGPGGSYNEQFF. As DNA, the CDR3 is TGTGCCACCAGCAGAGAGGGGCCAGGCGGCTCCTACAATGAGCAGTTCTTC.

This clonotype was seen a handful of times. The chain combines TRBV4-3 with TRBJ1-2; 7 nucleotides match TRBD1. CDR3 length: 15 amino acids. Germline CDR1 LGHNA, CDR2 YSLEER. The trim removed 1 base at V and 8 bases at J, leaving 10 bases unmatched. The CDR3 sequence: CASSQGDVETGGYTF. CDR3 DNA: TGCGCCAGCAGCCAAGGCGATGTGGAGACAGGGGGCTACACCTTC.

The CDR3 nucleotides are TGTGCCAGCAGCTTTCGGGCCCTTTACGAGCAGTACTTC. It is translated as CASSFRALYEQYF. The chain carries TRBV7-2 and TRBJ2-7; unclear D gene. The germline V and J ends were trimmed by 3 bases and 4 bases, with 10 bases remaining between them. This CDR3 spans 13 amino acids. Germline assignment: CDR1 SGHTA and CDR2 FQGNSA.

The chain has TRBV15 and TRBJ2-3; TRBD1 aligns across 8 bases. Per the germline V gene, CDR1 is LNHNV and CDR2 is YYDKDF (reference sequence). The CDR3 contains 15 residues. The V and J ends lost 0 bases and 5 bases, in that order; junction bases with no gene match: 4. Here the CDR3 reads CATSRDRGPRDTQYF. The CDR3 region has the DNA TGTGCCACCAGCAGAGACAGGGGGCCGAGAGATACGCAGTATTTT.

The chain has TRBV12-3 or TRBV12-4 and TRBJ2-4; D gene ambiguous. The J call may be incorrect, as the DNA end agrees better with TRBJ2-7. The CDR3 consists of 11 residues. This CDR3 reads CASTGACEQYF. CDR3 nucleotide sequence: TGTGCCAGCACCGGAGCATGCGAGCAGTACTTC.